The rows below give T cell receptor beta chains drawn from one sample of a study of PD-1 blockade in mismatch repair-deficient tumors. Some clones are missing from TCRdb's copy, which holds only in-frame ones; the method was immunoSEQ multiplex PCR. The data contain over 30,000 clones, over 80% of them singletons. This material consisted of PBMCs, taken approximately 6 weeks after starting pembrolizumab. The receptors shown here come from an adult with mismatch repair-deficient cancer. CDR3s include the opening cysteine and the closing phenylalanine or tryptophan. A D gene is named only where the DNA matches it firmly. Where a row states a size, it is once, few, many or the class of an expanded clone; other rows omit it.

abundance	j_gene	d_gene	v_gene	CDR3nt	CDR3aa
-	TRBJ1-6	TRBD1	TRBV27	TGTGCCAGCAGTTTGGGGGGGACAGGTAATTCACCCCTCCACTTT	CASSLGGTGNSPLHF
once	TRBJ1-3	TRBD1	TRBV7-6	TGTGCCAGCAGCTCCGAACAGGGGGCGATAGGAAACACCATATATTTT	CASSSEQGAIGNTIYF
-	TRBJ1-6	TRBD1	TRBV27	TGTGCCAGCAGTTACTCGGGACAGGGGGTTTCACCCCTCCACTTT	CASSYSGQGVSPLHF
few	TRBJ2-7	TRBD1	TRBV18	TGTGCCAGCTCACCAGGGACAGGGCGCTACGAGCAGTACTTC	CASSPGTGRYEQYF
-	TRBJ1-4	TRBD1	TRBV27	TGTGCCAGCAGTTACGGGACAGGGGTTGGTGAAAAACTGTTTTTT	CASSYGTGVGEKLFF
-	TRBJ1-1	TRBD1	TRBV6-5	TGTGCCAGCTTCAGGGGGCAGAGGGGCACTGAAGCTTTCTTT	CASFRGQRGTEAFF
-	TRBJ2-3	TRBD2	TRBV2	TGTGCCAGCACCCGGACTAGCGGGAGTGGGGGTACGCAGTATTTT	CASTRTSGSGGTQYF
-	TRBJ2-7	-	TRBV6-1	TGTGCCAGCCGGGACACCAGCTACGAGCAGTACTTC	CASRDTSYEQYF
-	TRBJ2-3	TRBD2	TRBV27	TGTGCCAGCAGTTTATGGTCGGGAGGCGTTACAGATACGCAGTATTTT	CASSLWSGGVTDTQYF
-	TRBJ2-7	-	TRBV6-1	TGTGCCAGCAGTGCAACCACTAGGTCTGACGAGCAGTACTTC	CASSATTRSDEQYF
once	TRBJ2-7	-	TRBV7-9	TGTGCCAGCAGCTTGCAGGGGTATTCCTACGAGCAGTACTTC	CASSLQGYSYEQYF
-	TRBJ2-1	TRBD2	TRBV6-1	TGTGCCAGCAGCAAAGCGGGAGGGCCATTCGATGAGCAGTTCTTC	CASSKAGGPFDEQFF
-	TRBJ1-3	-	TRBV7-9	TGTGCCAGCAGCTTAAGCAAAGACTCTGGAAACACCATATATTTT	CASSLSKDSGNTIYF
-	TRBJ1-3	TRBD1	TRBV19	TGTGCCAGTAGTAACCCGGGACAGGGCCCTGGAAACACCATATATTTT	CASSNPGQGPGNTIYF
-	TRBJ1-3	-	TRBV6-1	TGTGCCAGCAGTGAAGAAAGTAGGAGGTCTGGAAACACCATATATTTT	CASSEESRRSGNTIYF
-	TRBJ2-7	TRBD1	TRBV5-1	TGCGCCAGCAGCTTGGTCCCGGGACAGAACTACGAGCAGTACTTC	CASSLVPGQNYEQYF
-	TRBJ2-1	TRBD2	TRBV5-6	TGTGCCAGCAGCCCCACCGGGACTAGCGGGGAAGAGCAGTTCTTC	CASSPTGTSGEEQFF
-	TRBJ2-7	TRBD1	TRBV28	TGTGCCAGCAGTTCAGGGACAGGGGTGCACGAGCAGTACTTC	CASSSGTGVHEQYF
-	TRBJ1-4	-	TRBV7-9	TGTGCCAGCAGCTTTTTCGGGATGGCTAATGAAAAACTGTTTTTT	CASSFFGMANEKLFF
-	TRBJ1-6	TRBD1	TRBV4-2	TGTGCCAGCAGCCAATCGGGACAGGGTAATTCACCCCTCCACTTT	CASSQSGQGNSPLHF
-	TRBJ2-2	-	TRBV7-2	TGTGCCAGCAGCTTAAACGGGGGGCTAGGTCTATGGACCGGGGAGCTGTTTTTT	CASSLNGGLGLWTGELFF
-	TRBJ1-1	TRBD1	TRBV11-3	TGTGCCAGCAGCTTAGGAGGATTGCTACCGGGACAGCCGAACACTGAAGCTTTCTTT	CASSLGGLLPGQPNTEAFF
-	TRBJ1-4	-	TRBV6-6	TGTGCCATTGAACAGGGCGCTAATGAAAAACTGTTTTTT	CAIEQGANEKLFF
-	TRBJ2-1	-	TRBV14	TGTGCCAGCAGCCGGGACTTGAGCTCCTACAATGAGCAGTTCTTC	CASSRDLSSYNEQFF
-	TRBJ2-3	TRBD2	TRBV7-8	TGTGCCAGCAGCGAAGGGGCGGGAGCAGGAGATACGCAGTATTTT	CASSEGAGAGDTQYF
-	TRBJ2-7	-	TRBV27	TGTGCCAGCAGTTTTCGTCGCCCCGGCTACGAGCAGTACTTC	CASSFRRPGYEQYF
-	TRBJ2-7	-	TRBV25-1	TGTGCCAGCAGTGGCAGTCCTGCGGAACCATCCTACGAGCAGTACTTC	CASSGSPAEPSYEQYF
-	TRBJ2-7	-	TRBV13	TGTGCCAGCAGCAGAGCGGGCCGCTCCTACGAGCAGTACTTC	CASSRAGRSYEQYF
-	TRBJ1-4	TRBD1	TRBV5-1	TGCGCCAGCAGCCCATCACAGGGGGGGAGCGAAAAACTGTTTTTT	CASSPSQGGSEKLFF
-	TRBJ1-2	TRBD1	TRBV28	TGTGCCAGCAGTTTGGGACAGGGATTGGACTACACCTTC	CASSLGQGLDYTF
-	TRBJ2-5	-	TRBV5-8	TGTGCCAGCAGCTCAAGGGGTTTACTCCAAGAGACCCAGTACTTC	CASSSRGLLQETQYF
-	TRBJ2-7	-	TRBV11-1	TGTGCCAGCAGCTTAGGAGGGTCCTCCTACGAGCAGTACTTC	CASSLGGSSYEQYF
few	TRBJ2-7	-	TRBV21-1	TGTGCCAGCAGCAAGGGACAGGGGGCCTCCGAGCAGTACTTC	CASSKGQGASEQYF
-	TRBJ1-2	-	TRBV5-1	TGCGCCAGCAGCTTACGGGACAAGTTGTCCACTAACTATGGCTACACCTTC	CASSLRDKLSTNYGYTF
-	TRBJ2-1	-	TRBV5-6	TGTGCCAGCAGCTTGGGGCGACTATATCCCAATGAGCAGTTCTTC	CASSLGRLYPNEQFF
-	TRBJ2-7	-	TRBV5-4	TGTGCCAGCAGCATTGGTGGCAGGGGATCCTACGAGCAGTACTTC	CASSIGGRGSYEQYF
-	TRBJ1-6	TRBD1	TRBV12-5	TGTGCTAGTGGTTTGGTAACAGGGGGTAATTCACCCCTCCACTTT	CASGLVTGGNSPLHF
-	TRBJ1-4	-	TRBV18	TGTGCCAGCTCACGCGCGGGGCCAACTAATGAAAAACTGTTTTTT	CASSRAGPTNEKLFF
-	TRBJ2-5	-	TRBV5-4	TGTGCCAGCAGCATACAGTTGCAAGAGACCCAGTACTTC	CASSIQLQETQYF
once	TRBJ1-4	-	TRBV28	TGTGCCAGCAGTATCGGGACATTAGGGGAAAAACTGTTTTTT	CASSIGTLGEKLFF
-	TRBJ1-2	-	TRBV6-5	TGTGCCAGCAGTTACGACAGGTCCTACGGCTACACCTTC	CASSYDRSYGYTF
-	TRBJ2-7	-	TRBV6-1	TGTGCCAGCAGTGGTGGAGGGCCTTCCTACGAGCAGTACTTC	CASSGGGPSYEQYF
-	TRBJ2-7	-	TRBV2	TGTGCCAGCAGTAAAGGACAGAGCGTGGATGAGCAGTACTTC	CASSKGQSVDEQYF
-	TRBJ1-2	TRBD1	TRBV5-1	TGCGCCAGCAGCCAGGGACAGAACTATGGCTACACCTTC	CASSQGQNYGYTF